This is a list of T cell receptor beta chains from one sample in a study of cytomegalovirus exposure and HLA in healthy donors. Profiled with immunoSEQ multiplex PCR; TCRdb holds only in-frame clones, not every one. The table includes 35,000 to 40,000 clones, about 93% detected once. Material for sequencing was PBMCs. The receptors here all came from a young man in good health and CMV-seronegative. Each CDR3 is given with its conserved first and last residue. The D gene is left open where the match is weak. Clone size is given for some rows only: seen once, a few or many times, or a class if the clone is expanded.

j_call: TRBJ1-2
v_call: TRBV9
d_call: TRBD1
clone_size: NA
cdr3_nt: TGTGCCAGCAGCGCCAGCCACAGGGGGCCGGGCTATGGCTACACCTTC
cdr3_aa: CASSASHRGPGYGYTF

j_call: TRBJ1-2
v_call: TRBV18
d_call: NA
clone_size: NA
cdr3_nt: TGTGCCAGCTCACCACCCTCAGGGACTGGCGATGGCTACACCTTC
cdr3_aa: CASSPPSGTGDGYTF

j_call: TRBJ2-7
v_call: TRBV7-9
d_call: NA
clone_size: NA
cdr3_nt: TGTGCCAGCAGCTTAGTCCCAGCTGCCGAGGGAGAGCAGTACTTC
cdr3_aa: CASSLVPAAEGEQYF

j_call: TRBJ2-7
v_call: TRBV19
d_call: TRBD2
clone_size: few
cdr3_nt: TGTGCCAGTAGTGCTGGTGGCGGGGGCTCCTACGAGCAGTACTTC
cdr3_aa: CASSAGGGGSYEQYF

j_call: TRBJ2-7
v_call: TRBV30
d_call: NA
clone_size: NA
cdr3_nt: TGTGCCTCCGAGAGGGCTGGCGAGCAGTACTTC
cdr3_aa: CASERAGEQYF

j_call: TRBJ2-7
v_call: TRBV7-5
d_call: NA
clone_size: NA
cdr3_nt: TGTGTCAGAAGCAGACTTGGGGCGCACTCCTACGAGCAGTACTTC
cdr3_aa: CVRSRLGAHSYEQYF

j_call: TRBJ2-3
v_call: TRBV29-1
d_call: NA
clone_size: NA
cdr3_nt: TGCAGCGTTGCGGGGAGGAACACAGATACGCAGTATTTT
cdr3_aa: CSVAGRNTDTQYF

j_call: TRBJ2-3
v_call: TRBV5-4
d_call: TRBD2
clone_size: NA
cdr3_nt: TGTGCCAGCAGCTTGGTTCCAGCGGGGGGGACAGATACGCAGTATTTT
cdr3_aa: CASSLVPAGGTDTQYF

j_call: TRBJ2-7
v_call: TRBV5-4
d_call: NA
clone_size: NA
cdr3_nt: TGTGCCAGCAGCGCTGGACTTAACATCTACGAGCAGTACTTC
cdr3_aa: CASSAGLNIYEQYF

j_call: TRBJ2-1
v_call: TRBV20-1
d_call: NA
clone_size: once
cdr3_nt: TGCAGTGCTAGTTGGGAGGATGAGCAGTTCTTC
cdr3_aa: CSASWEDEQFF

j_call: TRBJ2-1
v_call: TRBV5-1
d_call: TRBD1
clone_size: NA
cdr3_nt: TGCGCCAGCAGCTTGGCCGGACAGGGCTCCTACAATGAGCAGTTCTTC
cdr3_aa: CASSLAGQGSYNEQFF

j_call: TRBJ2-3
v_call: TRBV6-5
d_call: TRBD2
clone_size: NA
cdr3_nt: TGTGCCAGCAGTTACCGGGGACTAGCCGGGGATACGCAGTATTTT
cdr3_aa: CASSYRGLAGDTQYF

j_call: TRBJ2-3
v_call: TRBV6-5
d_call: NA
clone_size: NA
cdr3_nt: TGTGCCAGCAGTTCTTCAGATACGCAGTATTTT
cdr3_aa: CASSSSDTQYF

j_call: TRBJ1-3
v_call: TRBV5-1
d_call: TRBD1
clone_size: NA
cdr3_nt: TGCGCCAGCAGCTTGTGGCAGGGGGCGCCTGGAAACACCATATATTTT
cdr3_aa: CASSLWQGAPGNTIYF

j_call: TRBJ2-5
v_call: TRBV5-4
d_call: TRBD2
clone_size: once
cdr3_nt: TGTGCCAGCAGCATGCCTACTAGCGGGAGCATGAGAGAGACCCAGTACTTC
cdr3_aa: CASSMPTSGSMRETQYF

j_call: TRBJ2-2
v_call: TRBV5-4
d_call: TRBD1
clone_size: NA
cdr3_nt: TGTGCCAGCACGACCGGCGACAGGGATTTCGGGGAGCTGTTTTTT
cdr3_aa: CASTTGDRDFGELFF

j_call: TRBJ2-4
v_call: TRBV19
d_call: NA
clone_size: NA
cdr3_nt: TGTGCCAGTAGTATACGAGGACTAAAATACGACGGCAAAAACATTCAGTACTTC
cdr3_aa: CASSIRGLKYDGKNIQYF

j_call: TRBJ2-3
v_call: TRBV5-5
d_call: TRBD2
clone_size: NA
cdr3_nt: TGTGCCAGCAGCTCGACTAGCGGGGGAACAGATACGCAGTATTTT
cdr3_aa: CASSSTSGGTDTQYF

j_call: TRBJ2-1
v_call: TRBV7-3
d_call: NA
clone_size: NA
cdr3_nt: TGTGCCAGCAGCTTAACCTCTGGAGGAGGCTACAATGAGCAGTTCTTC
cdr3_aa: CASSLTSGGGYNEQFF

j_call: TRBJ2-7
v_call: TRBV7-9
d_call: TRBD1
clone_size: once
cdr3_nt: TGTGCCAGCAGCCACACAGGGGGATACGAGCAGTACTTC
cdr3_aa: CASSHTGGYEQYF

j_call: TRBJ2-1
v_call: TRBV6-1
d_call: TRBD1
clone_size: NA
cdr3_nt: TGTGCCAGCACTCCCGGGACAGAGTACAATGAGCAGTTCTTC
cdr3_aa: CASTPGTEYNEQFF

j_call: TRBJ2-1
v_call: TRBV27
d_call: NA
clone_size: NA
cdr3_nt: TGTGCCAGCAGTTTGTTTAGCTCCTACAATGAGCAGTTCTTC
cdr3_aa: CASSLFSSYNEQFF

j_call: TRBJ1-1
v_call: TRBV28
d_call: NA
clone_size: NA
cdr3_nt: TGTGCCAGCAGTTTACCAGGGCTAAACACTGAAGCTTTCTTT
cdr3_aa: CASSLPGLNTEAFF

j_call: TRBJ2-1
v_call: TRBV11-2
d_call: NA
clone_size: NA
cdr3_nt: TGTGCCAGCAGCGACAGACAGGGCCGGGGGGGTGAGCAGTTCTTC
cdr3_aa: CASSDRQGRGGEQFF

j_call: TRBJ2-1
v_call: TRBV7-3
d_call: TRBD1
clone_size: NA
cdr3_nt: TGTGCCAGCAGCTTAGGGACAGGGAGTCGTTATGAGCAGTTCTTC
cdr3_aa: CASSLGTGSRYEQFF